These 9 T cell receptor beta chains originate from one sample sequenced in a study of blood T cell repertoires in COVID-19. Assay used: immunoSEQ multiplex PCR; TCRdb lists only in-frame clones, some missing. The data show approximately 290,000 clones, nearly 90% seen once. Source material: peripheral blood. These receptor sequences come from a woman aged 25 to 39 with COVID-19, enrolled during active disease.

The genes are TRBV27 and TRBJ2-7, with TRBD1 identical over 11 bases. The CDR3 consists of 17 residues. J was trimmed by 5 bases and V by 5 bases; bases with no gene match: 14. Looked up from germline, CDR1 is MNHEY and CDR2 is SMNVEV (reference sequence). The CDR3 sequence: CASSPSAGDRGLDEQYF. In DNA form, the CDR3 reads TGTGCCAGCAGTCCCTCAGCAGGGGACAGGGGGTTGGACGAGCAGTACTTC.

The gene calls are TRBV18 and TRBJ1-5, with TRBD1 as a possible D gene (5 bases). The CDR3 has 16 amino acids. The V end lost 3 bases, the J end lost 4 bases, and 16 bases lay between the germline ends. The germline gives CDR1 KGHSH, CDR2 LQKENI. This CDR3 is CASSPSGGSGNQPQHF. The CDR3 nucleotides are TGTGCCAGCTCACCCTCCGGGGGGTCGGGGAATCAGCCCCAGCATTTT.

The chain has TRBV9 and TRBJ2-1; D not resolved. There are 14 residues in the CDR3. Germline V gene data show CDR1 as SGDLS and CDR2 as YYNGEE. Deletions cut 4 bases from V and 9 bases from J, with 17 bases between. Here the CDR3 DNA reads TGTGCCAGCAGCCCTCCCGACCTAGGAAGTGAGCAGTTCTTC. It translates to CASSPPDLGSEQFF.

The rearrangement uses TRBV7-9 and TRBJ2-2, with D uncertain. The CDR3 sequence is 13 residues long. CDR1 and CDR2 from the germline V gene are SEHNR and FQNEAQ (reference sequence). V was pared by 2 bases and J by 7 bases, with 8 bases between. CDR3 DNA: TGTGCCAGCAGCTTATTAAGCGACGGGGAGCTGTTTTTT. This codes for CASSLLSDGELFF.

Here the CDR3 reads CASSIEAIRRLVNTEAFF. CDR3 nucleotides: TGTGCCAGTAGTATTGAGGCGATTCGACGACTCGTGAACACTGAAGCTTTCTTT. The V gene is TRBV19, the J gene TRBJ1-1; no firm D call. Trimming pared 3 bases from V and 0 bases from J, leaving 20 bases between. CDR3 length equals 18 residues. Germline V gene data show CDR1 as LNHDA and CDR2 as SQIVND (reference sequence).

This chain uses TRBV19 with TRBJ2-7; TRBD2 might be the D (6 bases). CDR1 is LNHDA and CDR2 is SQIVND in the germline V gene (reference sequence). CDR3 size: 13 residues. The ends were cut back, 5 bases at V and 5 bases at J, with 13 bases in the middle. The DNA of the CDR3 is TGTGCCAGTAGTCTAGGCTCGGGGGACGAGCAGTACTTC. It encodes CASSLGSGDEQYF.

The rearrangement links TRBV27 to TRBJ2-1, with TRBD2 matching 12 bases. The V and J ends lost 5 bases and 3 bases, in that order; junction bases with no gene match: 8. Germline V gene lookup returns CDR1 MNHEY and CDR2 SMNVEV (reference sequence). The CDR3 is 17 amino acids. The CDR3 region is CASSLLAGGLSYNEQFF. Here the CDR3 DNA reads TGTGCCAGCAGTCTACTAGCGGGGGGCCTTAGCTACAATGAGCAGTTCTTC.

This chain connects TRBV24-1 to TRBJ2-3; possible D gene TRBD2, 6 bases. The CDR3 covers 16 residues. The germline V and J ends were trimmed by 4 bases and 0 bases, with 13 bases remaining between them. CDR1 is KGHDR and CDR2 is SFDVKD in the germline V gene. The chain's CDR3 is CATSDPGGESTDTQYF. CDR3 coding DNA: TGTGCCACCAGTGACCCGGGCGGGGAGAGCACAGATACGCAGTATTTT.

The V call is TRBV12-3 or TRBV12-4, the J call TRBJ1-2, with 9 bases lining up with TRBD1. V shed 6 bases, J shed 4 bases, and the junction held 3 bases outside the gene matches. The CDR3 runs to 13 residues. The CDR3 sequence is CASRSDRGYGYTF. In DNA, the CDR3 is TGTGCCAGCAGATCGGACAGGGGCTATGGCTACACCTTC.